What follows describes a single TCR beta chain. Its antigen is unknown. The sample comes from a study of a mutant IDH1 vaccine in newly diagnosed glioma. Across the whole study: Earlier therapy was either radiotherapy, temozolomide, or both, and most got both.

The CDR3 is 12 amino acids. Trimming left V 3 bases short and J 8 bases short, with 10 bases between. CDR1 is MNHEY and CDR2 is SMNVEV in the germline V gene (reference sequence). Only in-frame clones appear in the TCRdb table, and some are missing; sequencing was by immunoSEQ multiplex PCR. The sample holds around 50,000 clones, 70% to 85% seen once. General study results and limits: Immune responses induced by vaccination arose in 93.3% of the patients.

Time point given: week 47, end of study. Mutant IDH1 20-mer peptide, at 300 ug, made up each vaccine dose, with topical imiquimod. During weeks 1, 3, 5, 7, 11, 15, 19 and 23, patients received eight vaccinations. This clonotype was obtained from a woman aged 25 to 45 with glioma. Some clones in this sample may be carry-over from other donors' samples. The rearrangement links TRBV27 to TRBJ1-1; possibly TRBD1 for D (5 bases). The material was PBMCs, obtained from a glioma patient whose treatment included an IDH1 peptide vaccine. CDR3 region: CASSLRRGEAFF. DNA for the CDR3: TGTGCCAGCAGTTTGAGAAGGGGAGAAGCTTTCTTT.